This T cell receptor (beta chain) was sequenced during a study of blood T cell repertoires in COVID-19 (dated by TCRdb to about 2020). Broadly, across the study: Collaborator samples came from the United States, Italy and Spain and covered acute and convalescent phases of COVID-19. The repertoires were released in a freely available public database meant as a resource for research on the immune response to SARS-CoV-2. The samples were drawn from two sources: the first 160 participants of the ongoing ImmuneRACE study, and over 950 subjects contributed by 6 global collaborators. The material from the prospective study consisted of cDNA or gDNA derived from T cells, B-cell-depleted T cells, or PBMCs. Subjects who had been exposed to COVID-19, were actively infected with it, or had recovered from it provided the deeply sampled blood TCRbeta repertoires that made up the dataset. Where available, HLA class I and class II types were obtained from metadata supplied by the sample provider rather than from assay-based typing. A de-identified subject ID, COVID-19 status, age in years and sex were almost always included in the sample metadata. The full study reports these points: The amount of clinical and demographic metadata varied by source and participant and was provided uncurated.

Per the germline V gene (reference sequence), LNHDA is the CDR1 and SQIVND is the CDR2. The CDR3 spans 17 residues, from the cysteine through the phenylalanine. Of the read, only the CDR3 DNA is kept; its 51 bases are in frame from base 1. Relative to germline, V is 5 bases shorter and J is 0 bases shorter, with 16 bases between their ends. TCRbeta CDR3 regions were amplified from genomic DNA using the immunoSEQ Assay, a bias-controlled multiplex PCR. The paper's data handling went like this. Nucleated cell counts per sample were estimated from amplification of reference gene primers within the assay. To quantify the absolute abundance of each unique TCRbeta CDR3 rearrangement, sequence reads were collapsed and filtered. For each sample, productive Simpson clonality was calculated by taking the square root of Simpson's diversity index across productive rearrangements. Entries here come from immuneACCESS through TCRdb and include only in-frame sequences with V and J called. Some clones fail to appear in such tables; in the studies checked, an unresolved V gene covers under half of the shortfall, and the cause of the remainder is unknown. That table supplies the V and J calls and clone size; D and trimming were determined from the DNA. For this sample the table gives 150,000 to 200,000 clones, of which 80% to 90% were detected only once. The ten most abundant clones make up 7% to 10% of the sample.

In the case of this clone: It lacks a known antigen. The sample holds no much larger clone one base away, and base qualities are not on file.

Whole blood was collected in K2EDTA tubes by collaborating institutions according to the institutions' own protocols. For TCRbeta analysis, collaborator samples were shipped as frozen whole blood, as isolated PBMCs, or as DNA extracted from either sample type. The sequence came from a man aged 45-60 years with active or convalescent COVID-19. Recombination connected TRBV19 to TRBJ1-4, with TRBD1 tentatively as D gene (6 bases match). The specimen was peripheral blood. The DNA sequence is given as TGTGCCAGTAGTCGGCGACAGGTCCACGCAACTAATGAAAAACTGTTTTTT. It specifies CASSRRQVHATNEKLFF.